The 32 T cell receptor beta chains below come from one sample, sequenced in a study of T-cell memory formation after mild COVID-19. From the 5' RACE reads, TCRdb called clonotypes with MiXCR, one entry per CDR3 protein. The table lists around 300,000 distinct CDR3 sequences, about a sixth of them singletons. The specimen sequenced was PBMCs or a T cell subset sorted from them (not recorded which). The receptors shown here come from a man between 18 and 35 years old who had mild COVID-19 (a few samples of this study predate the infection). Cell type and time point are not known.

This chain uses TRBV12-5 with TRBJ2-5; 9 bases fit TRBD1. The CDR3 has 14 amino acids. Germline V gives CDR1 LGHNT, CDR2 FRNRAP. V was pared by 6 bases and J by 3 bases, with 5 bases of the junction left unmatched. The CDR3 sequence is CASGPGQGKETQYF. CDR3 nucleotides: TGTGCTAGTGGACCGGGACAGGGAAAAGAGACCCAGTACTTC.

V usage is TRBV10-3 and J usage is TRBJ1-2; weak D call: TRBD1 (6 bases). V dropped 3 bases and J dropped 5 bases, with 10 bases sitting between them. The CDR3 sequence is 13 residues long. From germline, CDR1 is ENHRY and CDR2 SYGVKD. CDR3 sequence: CAISDSGVYGYTF. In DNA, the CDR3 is TGTGCCATCAGTGATTCAGGGGTATATGGCTACACCTTC.

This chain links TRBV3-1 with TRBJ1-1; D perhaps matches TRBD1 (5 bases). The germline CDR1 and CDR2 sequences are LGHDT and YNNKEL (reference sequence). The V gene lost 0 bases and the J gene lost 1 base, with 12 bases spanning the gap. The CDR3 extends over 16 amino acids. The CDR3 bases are TGTGCCAGCAGCCAAGAAGGACACCCGACGAACACTGAAGCTTTCTTT. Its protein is CASSQEGHPTNTEAFF.

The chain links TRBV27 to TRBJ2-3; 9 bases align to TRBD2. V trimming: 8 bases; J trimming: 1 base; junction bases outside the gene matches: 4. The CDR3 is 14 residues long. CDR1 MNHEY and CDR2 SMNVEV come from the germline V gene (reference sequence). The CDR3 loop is CASRVAGGTDTQYF. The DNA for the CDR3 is TGTGCCAGCCGCGTAGCGGGGGGCACAGATACGCAGTATTTT.

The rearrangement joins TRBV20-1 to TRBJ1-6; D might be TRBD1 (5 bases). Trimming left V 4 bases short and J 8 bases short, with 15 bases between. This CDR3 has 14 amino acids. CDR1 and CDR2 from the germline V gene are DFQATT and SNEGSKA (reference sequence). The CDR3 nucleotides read TGCAGTGCTACCGGAAGTGGGGGGGATTCACCCCTCCACTTT. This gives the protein CSATGSGGDSPLHF.

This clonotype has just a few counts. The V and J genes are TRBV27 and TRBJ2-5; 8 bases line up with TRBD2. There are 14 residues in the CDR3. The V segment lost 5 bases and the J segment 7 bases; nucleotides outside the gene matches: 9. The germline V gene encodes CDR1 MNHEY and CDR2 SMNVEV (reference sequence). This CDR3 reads CASSPLGLGGTQYF. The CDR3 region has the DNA TGTGCCAGCAGTCCACTGGGACTAGGTGGGACCCAGTACTTC.

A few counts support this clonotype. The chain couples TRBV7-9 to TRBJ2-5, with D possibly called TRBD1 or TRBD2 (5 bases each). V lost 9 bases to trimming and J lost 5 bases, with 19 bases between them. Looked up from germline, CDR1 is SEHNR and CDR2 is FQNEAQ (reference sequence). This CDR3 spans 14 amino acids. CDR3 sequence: CASGATRSGETQYF. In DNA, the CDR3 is TGTGCCAGTGGGGCCACTAGGAGTGGCGAGACCCAGTACTTC.

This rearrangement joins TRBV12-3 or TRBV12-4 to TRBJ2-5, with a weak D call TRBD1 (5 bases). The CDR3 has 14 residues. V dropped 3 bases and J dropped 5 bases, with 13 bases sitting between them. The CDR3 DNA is TGTGCCAGCAGTTTTCGGCAGGGTCGGGAGACCCAGTACTTC. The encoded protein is CASSFRQGRETQYF.

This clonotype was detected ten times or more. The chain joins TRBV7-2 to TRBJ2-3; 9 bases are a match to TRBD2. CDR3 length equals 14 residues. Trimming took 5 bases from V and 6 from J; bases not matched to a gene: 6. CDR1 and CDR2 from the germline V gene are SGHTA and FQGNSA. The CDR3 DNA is TGTGCCAGCAGCCCTGCGGGGGGGGTGGATACGCAGTATTTT. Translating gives CASSPAGGVDTQYF.

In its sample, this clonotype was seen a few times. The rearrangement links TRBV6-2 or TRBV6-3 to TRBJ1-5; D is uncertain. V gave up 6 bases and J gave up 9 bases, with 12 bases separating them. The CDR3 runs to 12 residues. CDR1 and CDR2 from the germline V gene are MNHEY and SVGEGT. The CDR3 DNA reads TGTGCCAGCAGCTCCGTTTTTTGGCCCCAGCATTTT. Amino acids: CASSSVFWPQHF.

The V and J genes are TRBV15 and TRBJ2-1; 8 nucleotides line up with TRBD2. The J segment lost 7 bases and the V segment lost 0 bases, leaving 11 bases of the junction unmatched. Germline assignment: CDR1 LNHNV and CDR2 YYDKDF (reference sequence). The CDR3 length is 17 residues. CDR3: CATSRDPGVGGANEQFF. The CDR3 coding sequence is TGTGCCACCAGCAGAGATCCGGGCGTCGGGGGGGCTAATGAGCAGTTCTTC.

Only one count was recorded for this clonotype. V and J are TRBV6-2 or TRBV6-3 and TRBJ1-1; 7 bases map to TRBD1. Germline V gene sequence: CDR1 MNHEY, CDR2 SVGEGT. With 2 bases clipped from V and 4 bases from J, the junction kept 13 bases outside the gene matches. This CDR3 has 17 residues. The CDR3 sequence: CASSYGATTGKITEAFF. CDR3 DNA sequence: TGTGCCAGCAGTTACGGTGCTACGACAGGGAAGATCACTGAAGCTTTCTTT.

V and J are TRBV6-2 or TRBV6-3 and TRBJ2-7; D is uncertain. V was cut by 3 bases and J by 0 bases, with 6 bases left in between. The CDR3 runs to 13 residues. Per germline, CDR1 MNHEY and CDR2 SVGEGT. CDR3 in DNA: TGTGCCAGCAGTTATCGCAACTCCTACGAGCAGTACGTC. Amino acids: CASSYRNSYEQYV.

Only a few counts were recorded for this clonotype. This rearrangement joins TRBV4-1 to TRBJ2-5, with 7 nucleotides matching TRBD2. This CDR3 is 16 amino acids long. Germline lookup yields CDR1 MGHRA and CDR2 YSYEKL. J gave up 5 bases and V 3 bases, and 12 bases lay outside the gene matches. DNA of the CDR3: TGCGCCAGCAGCCAGGTCCCGTCGAGGGGAGGGGAGACCCAGTACTTC. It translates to CASSQVPSRGGETQYF.

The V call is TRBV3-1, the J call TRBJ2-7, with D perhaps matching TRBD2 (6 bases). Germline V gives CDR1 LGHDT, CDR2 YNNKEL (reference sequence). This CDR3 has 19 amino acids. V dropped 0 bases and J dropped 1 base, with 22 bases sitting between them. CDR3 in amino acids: CASSQEIPEGGALSYEQYV. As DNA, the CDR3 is TGTGCCAGCAGCCAAGAGATTCCCGAAGGCGGGGCCTTGTCCTACGAGCAGTACGTC.

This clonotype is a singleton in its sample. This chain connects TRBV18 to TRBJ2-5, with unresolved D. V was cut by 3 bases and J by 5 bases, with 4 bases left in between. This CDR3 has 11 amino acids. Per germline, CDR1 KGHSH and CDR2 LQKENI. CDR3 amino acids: CASSPDETQYF. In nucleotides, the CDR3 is TGTGCCAGCTCACCGGATGAGACCCAGTACTTC.

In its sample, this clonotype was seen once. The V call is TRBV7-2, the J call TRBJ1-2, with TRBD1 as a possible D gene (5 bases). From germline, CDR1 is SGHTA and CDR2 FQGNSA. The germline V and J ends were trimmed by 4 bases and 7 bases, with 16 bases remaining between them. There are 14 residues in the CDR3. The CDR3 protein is CASSSWTGGAGYTF. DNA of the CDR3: TGTGCCAGCAGCTCCTGGACGGGAGGGGCTGGCTACACCTTC.

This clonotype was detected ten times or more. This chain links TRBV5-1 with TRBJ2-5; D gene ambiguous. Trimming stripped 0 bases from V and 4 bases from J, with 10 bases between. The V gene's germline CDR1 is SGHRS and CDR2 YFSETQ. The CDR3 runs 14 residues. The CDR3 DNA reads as TGCGCCAGCAGCTTGGGTGTCGGGTTAGAGACCCAGTACTTC. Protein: CASSLGVGLETQYF.

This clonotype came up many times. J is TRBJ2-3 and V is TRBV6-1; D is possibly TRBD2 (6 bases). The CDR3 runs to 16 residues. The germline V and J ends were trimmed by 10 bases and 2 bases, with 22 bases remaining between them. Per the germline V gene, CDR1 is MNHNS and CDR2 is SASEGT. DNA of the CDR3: TGTGCCACCGCTATCCGGGACTCCTGGGCCACAGATACGCAGTATTTT. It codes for CATAIRDSWATDTQYF.

The DNA of the CDR3 is TGCGCCAGCAGCCAAGAAGGGCAGGTTGATGGAAAACTGTTTTTT. Protein: CASSQEGQVDGKLFF. This sequence joins TRBV4-3 and TRBJ1-4; D is undetermined. Germline CDR1 reads LGHNA; CDR2 reads YSLEER. This CDR3 comprises 15 residues. V was shortened by 0 bases and J by 10 bases, with 15 bases between the two germline ends.

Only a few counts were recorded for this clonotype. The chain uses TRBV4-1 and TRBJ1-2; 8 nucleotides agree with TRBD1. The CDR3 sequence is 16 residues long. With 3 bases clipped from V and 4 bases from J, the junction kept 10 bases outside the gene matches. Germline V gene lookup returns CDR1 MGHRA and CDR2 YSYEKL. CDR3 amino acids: CASSQDQTGGGYGYTF. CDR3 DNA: TGCGCCAGCAGCCAGGATCAAACAGGGGGAGGCTATGGCTACACCTTC.

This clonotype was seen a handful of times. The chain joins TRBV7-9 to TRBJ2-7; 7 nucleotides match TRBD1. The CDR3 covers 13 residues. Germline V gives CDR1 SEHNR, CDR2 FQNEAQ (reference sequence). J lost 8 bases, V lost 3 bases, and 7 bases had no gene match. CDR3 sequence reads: CASSFQTGSKQYV. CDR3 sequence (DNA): TGTGCCAGCAGCTTCCAGACAGGGAGCAAGCAGTACGTC.

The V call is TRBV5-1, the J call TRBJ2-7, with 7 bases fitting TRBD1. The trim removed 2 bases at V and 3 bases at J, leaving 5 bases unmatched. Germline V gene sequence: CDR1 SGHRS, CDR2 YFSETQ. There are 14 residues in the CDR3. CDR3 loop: CASSFRDSLYEQYF. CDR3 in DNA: TGCGCCAGCAGCTTCCGGGACAGCCTCTACGAGCAGTACTTC. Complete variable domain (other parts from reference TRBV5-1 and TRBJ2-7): KAGVTQTPRYLIKTRGQQVTLSCSPISGHRSVSWYQQTPGQGLQFLFEYFSETQRNKGNFPGRFSGRQFSNSRSEMNVSTLELGDSALYLCASSFRDSLYEQYFGPGTRLTVT.

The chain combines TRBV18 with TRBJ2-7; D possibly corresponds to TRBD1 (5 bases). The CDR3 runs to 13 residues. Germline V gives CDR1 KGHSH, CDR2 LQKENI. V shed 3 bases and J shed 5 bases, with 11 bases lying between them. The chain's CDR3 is CASSPPSDNEQYF. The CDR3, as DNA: TGTGCCAGCTCACCTCCATCGGACAACGAGCAGTACTTC.

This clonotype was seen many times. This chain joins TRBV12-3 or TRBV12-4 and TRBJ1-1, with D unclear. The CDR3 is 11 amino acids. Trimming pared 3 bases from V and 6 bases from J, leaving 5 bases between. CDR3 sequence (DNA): TGTGCCAGCAGTTTCGTCGCTGAAGCTTTCTTT. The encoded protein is CASSFVAEAFF.

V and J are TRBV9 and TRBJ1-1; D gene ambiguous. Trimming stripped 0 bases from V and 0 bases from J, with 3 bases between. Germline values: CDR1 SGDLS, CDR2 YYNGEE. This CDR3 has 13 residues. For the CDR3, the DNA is TGTGCCAGCAGCGTAGACCTGAACACTGAAGCTTTCTTT. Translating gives CASSVDLNTEAFF.

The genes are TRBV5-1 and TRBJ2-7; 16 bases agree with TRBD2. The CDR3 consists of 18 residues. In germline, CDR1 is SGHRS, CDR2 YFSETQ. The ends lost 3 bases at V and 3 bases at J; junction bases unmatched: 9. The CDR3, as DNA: TGCGCCAGCAGCTGGGCCGGGACTAGCGGGGGGGCTTTCTACGAGCAGTACGTC. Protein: CASSWAGTSGGAFYEQYV.

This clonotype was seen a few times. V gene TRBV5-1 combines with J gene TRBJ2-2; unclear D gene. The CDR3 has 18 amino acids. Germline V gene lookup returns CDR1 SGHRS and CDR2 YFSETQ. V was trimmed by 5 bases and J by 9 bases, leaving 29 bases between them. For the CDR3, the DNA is TGCGCCAGCAGTCCGTTCCCCCCCCACCCAACTGACGGCCGGGAGCTGTTTTTT. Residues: CASSPFPPHPTDGRELFF.

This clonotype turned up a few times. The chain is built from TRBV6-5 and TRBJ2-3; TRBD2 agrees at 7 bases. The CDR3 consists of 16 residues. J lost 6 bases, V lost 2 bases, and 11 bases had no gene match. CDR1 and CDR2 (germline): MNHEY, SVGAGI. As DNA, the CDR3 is TGTGCCAGCAGTTACCTAGCGGTTCACGGCGTGGATACGCAGTATTTT. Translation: CASSYLAVHGVDTQYF.

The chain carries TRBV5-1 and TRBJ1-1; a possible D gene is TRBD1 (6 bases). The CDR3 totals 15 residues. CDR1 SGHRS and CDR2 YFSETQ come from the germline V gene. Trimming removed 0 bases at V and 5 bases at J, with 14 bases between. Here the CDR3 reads CASSLGPGASTEAFF. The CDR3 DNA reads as TGCGCCAGCAGCTTGGGGCCAGGGGCAAGTACTGAAGCTTTCTTT.

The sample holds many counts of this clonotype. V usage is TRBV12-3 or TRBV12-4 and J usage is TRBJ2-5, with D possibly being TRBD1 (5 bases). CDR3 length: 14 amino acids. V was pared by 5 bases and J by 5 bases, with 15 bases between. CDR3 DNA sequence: TGTGCCAGCAGTGGAAGATGGGGCTCCGAGACCCAGTACTTC. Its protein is CASSGRWGSETQYF.

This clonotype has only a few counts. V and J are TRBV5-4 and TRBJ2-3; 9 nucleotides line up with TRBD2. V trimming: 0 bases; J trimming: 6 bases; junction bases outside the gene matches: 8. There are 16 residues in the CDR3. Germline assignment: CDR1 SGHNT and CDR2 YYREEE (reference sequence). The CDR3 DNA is TGTGCCAGCAGCTTGGAAGGCGCTAGCGGGGCTGATACGCAGTATTTT. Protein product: CASSLEGASGADTQYF.